The 23 T cell receptor beta chains in this list originate from one sample, sequenced in a study of cytomegalovirus exposure and HLA in healthy donors. The PCR used 60 Vbeta and 13 Jbeta primers. Generated by immunoSEQ multiplex PCR, the TCRdb table keeps only in-frame clones and is missing some. The profile shows roughly 180,000 clones, more than 75% of them singletons. Material: PBMCs. Source of these receptors: a man aged 40-50 years in good health and CMV-seronegative.

This chain joins TRBV11-2 and TRBJ1-6, with D tentatively TRBD1 (6 bases). The V end lost 6 bases, the J end lost 10 bases, and 22 bases lay between the germline ends. CDR1 and CDR2 from the germline V gene are SGHAT and FQNNGV. The CDR3 runs 16 residues. CDR3 in DNA: TGTGCCAGCAGGCCCCCACAGGGTACGGGTCGGTCACCCCTCCACTTT. The encoded protein is CASRPPQGTGRSPLHF. The complete variable domain, with remaining parts taken from reference TRBV11-2 and TRBJ1-6, reads EAGVAQSPRYKIIEKRQSVAFWCNPISGHATLYWYQQILGQGPKLLIQFQNNGVVDDSQLPKDRFSAERLKGVDSTLKIQPAKLEDSAVYLCASRPPQGTGRSPLHFGNGTRLTVT.

V is TRBV30 and J is TRBJ2-7; D perhaps matches TRBD1 (6 bases). The V gene's germline CDR1 is GTSNPN and CDR2 SVGIG (reference sequence). This CDR3 spans 14 amino acids. V lost 3 bases to trimming and J lost 0 bases, with 12 bases between them. The CDR3 region has the DNA TGTGCCTGGAGGGTGACAGGAGGCTCCTACGAGCAGTACTTC. It translates to CAWRVTGGSYEQYF. The full variable domain, with the rest looked up from reference TRBV30 and TRBJ2-7, is SQTIHQWPATLVQPVGSPLSLECTVEGTSNPNLYWYRQAAGRGLQLLFYSVGIGQISSEVPQNLSASRPQDRQFILSSKKLLLSDSGFYLCAWRVTGGSYEQYFGPGTRLTVT.

In its sample, this clone was seen once. The chain couples TRBV4-3 to TRBJ1-5; 9 nucleotides line up with TRBD1. CDR1 and CDR2 from the germline V gene are LGHNA and YSLEER. CDR3 size: 15 residues. V trimming: 3 bases; J trimming: 4 bases; junction bases outside the gene matches: 4. CDR3 sequence: CASSQGQGGNQPQHF. In nucleotides, the CDR3 is TGCGCCAGCAGCCAGGGACAGGGTGGGAATCAGCCCCAGCATTTT.

The V call is TRBV9, the J call TRBJ2-3; D is possibly TRBD1 (6 bases). Trimming took off 0 bases at V and 2 bases at J, with 7 bases between the two ends. Germline-derived CDR1 and CDR2 are SGDLS and YYNGEE. The CDR3 has 14 residues. The CDR3 DNA follows: TGTGCCAGCAGCGTAGCAGGGGCCACAGATACGCAGTATTTT. Protein sequence: CASSVAGATDTQYF.

This chain joins TRBV2 and TRBJ2-7, with 10 bases that match TRBD2. CDR3 size: 15 residues. V gave up 6 bases and J gave up 4 bases; unmatched junction bases: 9. Looked up from germline, CDR1 is SNHLY and CDR2 is FYNNEI. The CDR3 DNA follows: TGTGCCAGCAGACCCAGCGGGGGGGCAGGATACGAGCAGTACTTC. It specifies CASRPSGGAGYEQYF.

The chain recombines TRBV6-1 with TRBJ2-2, with 7 bases fitting TRBD1. There are 15 residues in the CDR3. Per the germline V gene, CDR1 is MNHNS and CDR2 is SASEGT. With 11 bases clipped from V and 0 bases from J, the junction kept 9 bases outside the gene matches. The CDR3 here is CASQWGTANTGELFF. The CDR3 DNA is TGTGCCTCCCAGTGGGGGACAGCGAACACCGGGGAGCTGTTTTTT.

This clone was counted a single time. The chain couples TRBV5-4 to TRBJ1-1, with 9 positions matching TRBD1. CDR3 length: 14 residues. Per germline, CDR1 SGHNT and CDR2 YYREEE (reference sequence). After removal of 4 bases from V and 1 base from J, the junction contained 2 bases not matched to a gene. The CDR3 reads CASSRQGGNTEAFF. CDR3 nucleotide sequence: TGTGCCAGCAGCCGACAGGGGGGGAACACTGAAGCTTTCTTT.

The chain has TRBV11-3 and TRBJ2-1; 12 bases agree with TRBD2. The ends lost 2 bases at V and 9 bases at J; junction bases unmatched: 5. Germline V gene sequence: CDR1 SGHNT, CDR2 YENEEA. There are 15 residues in the CDR3. In nucleotides, the CDR3 is TGTGCCAGCAGCTTATCTAGCGGGGGGGCGAGTGAGCAGTTCTTC. It specifies CASSLSSGGASEQFF.

This clone was observed once. The sample has other DNA sequences that encode this CDR3 too. The CDR3 nucleotides are TGTGCCAGCAGCTTGCAGGGGGCTAACTATGGCTACACCTTC. This translates into CASSLQGANYGYTF. This chain links TRBV7-2 with TRBJ1-2, with 7 bases lining up with TRBD1. V lost 3 bases, J lost 0 bases, and 1 base stayed unmatched. CDR3 length: 14 residues. The germline V gene has CDR1 SGHTA and CDR2 FQGNSA.

The rearrangement links TRBV9 to TRBJ1-4, with a possible D match to TRBD1 (6 bases). The CDR3 contains 14 residues. Trimming stripped 2 bases from V and 4 bases from J, with 9 bases between. The germline V gene has CDR1 SGDLS and CDR2 YYNGEE. DNA of the CDR3: TGTGCCAGCAGCGTGGACAGCTTTAATGAAAAACTGTTTTTT. As protein: CASSVDSFNEKLFF. Based on the CDR3 plus reference TRBV9 and TRBJ1-4, the full variable domain is DSGVTQTPKHLITATGQRVTLRCSPRSGDLSVYWYQQSLDQGLQFLIQYYNGEERAKGNILERFSAQQFPDLHSELNLSSLELGDSALYFCASSVDSFNEKLFFGSGTQLSVL.

Only one count was recorded for this clone. The V and J genes are TRBV19 and TRBJ1-2, with TRBD1 matching over 10 bases. Germline V CDR1 and CDR2: LNHDA, SQIVND (reference sequence). After removal of 5 bases from V and 3 bases from J, the junction contained 3 bases not matched to a gene. The CDR3 contains 14 residues. The CDR3 reads CASSGTGDYYGYTF. The CDR3 bases are TGTGCCAGTAGTGGGACAGGGGACTACTATGGCTACACCTTC.

J is TRBJ2-7 and V is TRBV7-8; TRBD2 matches 8 bases. The CDR3 loop spans 17 amino acids. V shed 1 base, J shed 1 base, and the junction held 9 bases outside the gene matches. Germline V lookup: CDR1 SGHVS, CDR2 FQNEAQ. In DNA form, the CDR3 reads TGTGCCAGCAGCTTAGTCCTCAGCGGGAGCGAGTCCTACGAGCAGTACTTC. Protein product: CASSLVLSGSESYEQYF.

This chain uses TRBV7-2 with TRBJ1-2, with 10 bases matching TRBD1. Germline assignment: CDR1 SGHTA and CDR2 FQGNSA. The CDR3 runs 14 residues. The ends lost 3 bases at V and 7 bases at J; junction bases unmatched: 5. CDR3 in DNA: TGTGCCAGCAGCTTTACAGGGGACAGGGGTGGCTACACCTTC. It encodes CASSFTGDRGGYTF. Drawing the rest from reference TRBV7-2 and TRBJ1-2, the complete variable domain is GAGVSQSPSNKVTEKGKDVELRCDPISGHTALYWYRQSLGQGLEFLIYFQGNSAPDKSGLPSDRFSAERTGGSVSTLTIQRTQQEDSAVYLCASSFTGDRGGYTFGSGTRLTVV.

The V and J genes are TRBV7-8 and TRBJ2-7; D is unresolved. This CDR3 is 12 amino acids long. V was pared by 4 bases and J by 3 bases, with 7 bases between. Germline assignment: CDR1 SGHVS and CDR2 FQNEAQ. The CDR3 sequence: CASSSRFYEQYF. CDR3 sequence (DNA): TGTGCCAGCAGCTCCCGGTTCTACGAGCAGTACTTC.

The rearrangement joins TRBV6-6 to TRBJ2-1, with D tentatively TRBD2 (6 bases). The V end lost 2 bases, the J end lost 5 bases, and 16 bases lay between the germline ends. CDR1 and CDR2 from the germline V gene are MNHNY and SVGAGI (reference sequence). The CDR3 consists of 16 residues. CDR3 in amino acids: CASSYGNAASDNEQFF. The CDR3, as DNA: TGTGCCAGCAGTTACGGGAATGCGGCTAGCGACAATGAGCAGTTCTTC.

This clone appeared a single time. The V and J genes are TRBV7-9 and TRBJ2-3; 12 bases are shared with TRBD2. Germline CDR1 is SEHNR and CDR2 is FQNEAQ (reference sequence). CDR3 length equals 18 residues. V lost 5 bases to trimming and J lost 4 bases; unmatched junction nucleotides: 13. CDR3 bases: TGTGCCAGCAGCCCAAAATTGCGACTAGCGGGAGTAGCAGATACGCAGTATTTT. Translation: CASSPKLRLAGVADTQYF.

This clone was detected a few times. V gene TRBV5-6 combines with J gene TRBJ1-6, with no clear D. V lost 3 bases, J lost 4 bases, and 14 bases lay in between. Per the germline V gene, CDR1 is SGHDT and CDR2 is YYEEEE. There are 16 residues in the CDR3. The CDR3 sequence is CASSSGRGTYNSPLHF. The CDR3 nucleotides are TGTGCCAGCAGCTCGGGCCGGGGTACGTATAATTCACCCCTCCACTTT.

This clone was seen only once. The rearrangement links TRBV10-3 to TRBJ2-5, with D possibly being TRBD1 (5 bases). The V end lost 0 bases, the J end lost 4 bases, and 12 bases lay between the germline ends. Germline CDR1 reads ENHRY; CDR2 reads SYGVKD. The CDR3 length is 15 residues. CDR3 in DNA: TGTGCCATCAGTGAGTCGGGGCAGTTCGTAGAGACCCAGTACTTC. This translates into CAISESGQFVETQYF.

This sequence joins TRBV4-2 and TRBJ2-5; 12 bases map to TRBD2. Trimming removed 3 bases from V and 2 bases from J; junction bases left unmatched: 10. Germline assignment: CDR1 LGHNA and CDR2 YNFKEQ. This CDR3 spans 18 amino acids. CDR3 loop: CASSQKGTSGRPQETQYF. The CDR3 region has the DNA TGTGCCAGCAGCCAGAAGGGTACTAGCGGGAGGCCTCAAGAGACCCAGTACTTC.

The chain joins TRBV7-2 to TRBJ1-2; 9 nucleotides align to TRBD1. CDR1 and CDR2 from the germline V gene are SGHTA and FQGNSA. The CDR3 extends over 16 amino acids. Trimming removed 0 bases from V and 4 bases from J; junction bases left unmatched: 6. This CDR3 reads CASSLASDRGVYGYTF. The CDR3, as DNA: TGTGCCAGCAGCTTAGCGTCGGACAGGGGTGTCTATGGCTACACCTTC.

The rearrangement joins TRBV5-4 to TRBJ1-2; TRBD1 matches at 11 bases. The junction had 16 bases not matched to a gene; V was cut back by 7 bases and J by 8 bases. The CDR3 has 16 residues. Germline CDR1 and CDR2: SGHNT and YYREEE (reference sequence). The CDR3 is CASLFYGQGAWGGYTF. CDR3 nucleotides: TGTGCCAGCCTTTTCTACGGACAGGGGGCTTGGGGAGGCTACACCTTC.

J is TRBJ2-7 and V is TRBV30, with 8 nucleotides matching TRBD1. Germline V CDR1 and CDR2: GTSNPN, SVGIG (reference sequence). V shed 7 bases, J shed 2 bases, and the junction held 10 bases outside the gene matches. The CDR3 runs 14 residues. The CDR3 sequence: CAYRRQGWAYEQYF. Here the CDR3 DNA reads TGTGCCTATCGGCGACAGGGGTGGGCCTACGAGCAGTACTTC.

J is TRBJ2-1 and V is TRBV28; D gene ambiguous. Per the germline V gene, CDR1 is MDHEN and CDR2 is SYDVKM. V was pared by 5 bases and J by 4 bases, with 6 bases between. The CDR3 extends over 12 amino acids. This CDR3 is CASSARYNEQFF. CDR3 bases: TGTGCCAGCAGTGCCCGGTACAATGAGCAGTTCTTC.